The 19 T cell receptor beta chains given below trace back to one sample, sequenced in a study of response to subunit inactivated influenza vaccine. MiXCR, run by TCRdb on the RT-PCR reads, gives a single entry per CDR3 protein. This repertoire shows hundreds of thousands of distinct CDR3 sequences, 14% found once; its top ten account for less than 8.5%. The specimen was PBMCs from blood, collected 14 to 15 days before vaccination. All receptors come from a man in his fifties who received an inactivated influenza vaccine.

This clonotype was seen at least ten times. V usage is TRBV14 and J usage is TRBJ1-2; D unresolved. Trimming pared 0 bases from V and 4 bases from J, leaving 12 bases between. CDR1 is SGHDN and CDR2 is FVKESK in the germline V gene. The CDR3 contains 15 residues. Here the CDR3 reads CASSQDVGFSYGYTF. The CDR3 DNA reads TGTGCCAGCAGCCAAGATGTCGGGTTTTCCTATGGCTACACCTTC. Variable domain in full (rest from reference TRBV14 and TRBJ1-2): EAGVTQFPSHSVIEKGQTVTLRCDPISGHDNLYWYRRVMGKEIKFLLHFVKESKQDESGMPNNRFLAERTGGTYSTLKVQPAELEDSGVYFCASSQDVGFSYGYTFGSGTRLTVV.

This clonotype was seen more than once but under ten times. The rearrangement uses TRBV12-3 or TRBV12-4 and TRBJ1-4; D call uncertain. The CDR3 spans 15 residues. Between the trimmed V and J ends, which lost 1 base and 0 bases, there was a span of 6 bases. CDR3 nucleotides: TGTGCCAGCAGTTTAGAAAGGGCAACTAATGAAAAACTGTTTTTT. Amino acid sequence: CASSLERATNEKLFF.

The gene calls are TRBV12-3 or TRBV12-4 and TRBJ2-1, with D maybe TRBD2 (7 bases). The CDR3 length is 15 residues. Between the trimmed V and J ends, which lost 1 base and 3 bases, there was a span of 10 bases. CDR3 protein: CASSLGGGRYNEQFF. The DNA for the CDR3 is TGTGCCAGCAGTTTAGGCGGGGGCCGCTACAATGAGCAGTTCTTC.

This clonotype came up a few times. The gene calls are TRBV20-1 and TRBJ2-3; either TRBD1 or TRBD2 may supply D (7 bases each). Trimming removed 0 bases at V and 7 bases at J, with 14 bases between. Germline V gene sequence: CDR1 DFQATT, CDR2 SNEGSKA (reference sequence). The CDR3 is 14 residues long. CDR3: CSARDRGGTYTQYF. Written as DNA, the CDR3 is TGCAGTGCTAGAGACAGGGGGGGGACATATACGCAGTATTTT.

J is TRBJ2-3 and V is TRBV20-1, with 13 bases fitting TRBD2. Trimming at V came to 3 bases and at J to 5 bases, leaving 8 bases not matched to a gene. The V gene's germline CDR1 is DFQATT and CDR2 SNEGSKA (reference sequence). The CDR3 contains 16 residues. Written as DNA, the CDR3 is TGCAGTGCTAGGGGCGGACTAGCGGGAGTTGGAGATACGCAGTATTTT. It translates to CSARGGLAGVGDTQYF.

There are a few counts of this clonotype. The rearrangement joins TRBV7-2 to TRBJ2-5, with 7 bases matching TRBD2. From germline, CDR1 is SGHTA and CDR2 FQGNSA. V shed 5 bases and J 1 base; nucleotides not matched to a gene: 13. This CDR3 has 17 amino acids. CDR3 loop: CASSLPPSLAVQETQYF. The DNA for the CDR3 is TGTGCCAGCAGCCTTCCCCCCTCTCTAGCGGTCCAAGAGACCCAGTACTTC.

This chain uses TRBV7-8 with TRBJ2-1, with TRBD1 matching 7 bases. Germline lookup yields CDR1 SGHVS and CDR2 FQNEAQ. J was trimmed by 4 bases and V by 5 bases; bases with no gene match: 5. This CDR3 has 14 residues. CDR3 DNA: TGTGCCAGCAGCGCCGGACAGGTTTACAATGAGCAGTTCTTC. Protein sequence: CASSAGQVYNEQFF. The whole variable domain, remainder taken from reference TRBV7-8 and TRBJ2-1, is GAGVSQSPRYKVAKRGQDVALRCDPISGHVSLFWYQQALGQGPEFLTYFQNEAQLDKSGLPSDRFFAERPEGSVSTLKIQRTQQEDSAVYLCASSAGQVYNEQFFGPGTRLTVL.

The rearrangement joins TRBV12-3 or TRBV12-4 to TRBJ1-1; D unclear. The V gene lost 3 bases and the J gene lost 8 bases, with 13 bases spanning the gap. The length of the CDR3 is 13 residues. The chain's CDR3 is CASSFSKTGEAFF. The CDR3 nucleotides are TGTGCCAGCAGTTTCTCAAAGACCGGAGAAGCTTTCTTT.

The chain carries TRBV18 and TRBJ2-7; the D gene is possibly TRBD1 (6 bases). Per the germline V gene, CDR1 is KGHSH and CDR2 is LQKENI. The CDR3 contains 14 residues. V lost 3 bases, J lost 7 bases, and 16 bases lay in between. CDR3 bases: TGTGCCAGCTCACCGAAACAGGGCACGGGGGAGCAGTACTTC. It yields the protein CASSPKQGTGEQYF.

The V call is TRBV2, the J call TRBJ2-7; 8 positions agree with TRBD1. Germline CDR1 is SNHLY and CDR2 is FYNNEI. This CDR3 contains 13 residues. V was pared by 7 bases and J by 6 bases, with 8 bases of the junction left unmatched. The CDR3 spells CASNPTRGLEQYF. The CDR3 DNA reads TGTGCCAGCAATCCTACCAGGGGGCTCGAGCAGTACTTC.

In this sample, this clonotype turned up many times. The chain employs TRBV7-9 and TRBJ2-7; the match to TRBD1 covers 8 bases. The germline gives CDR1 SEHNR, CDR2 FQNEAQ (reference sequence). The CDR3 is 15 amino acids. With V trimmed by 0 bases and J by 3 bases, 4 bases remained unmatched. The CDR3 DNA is TGTGCCAGCAGCTTAGCCTTGGGACAGGACTACGAGCAGTACTTC. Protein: CASSLALGQDYEQYF.

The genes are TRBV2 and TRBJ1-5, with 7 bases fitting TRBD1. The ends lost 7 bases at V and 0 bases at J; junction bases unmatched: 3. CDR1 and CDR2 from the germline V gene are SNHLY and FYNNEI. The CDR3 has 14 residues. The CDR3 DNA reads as TGTGCCAGCACACAGGGGCGTAGCAATCAGCCCCAGCATTTT. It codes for CASTQGRSNQPQHF.

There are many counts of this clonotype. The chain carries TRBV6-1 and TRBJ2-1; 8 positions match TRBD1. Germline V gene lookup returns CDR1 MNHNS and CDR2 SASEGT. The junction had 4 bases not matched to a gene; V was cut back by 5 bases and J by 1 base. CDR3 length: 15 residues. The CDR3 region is CASSTQGVSYNEQFF. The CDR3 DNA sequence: TGTGCCAGCAGTACACAGGGGGTATCCTACAATGAGCAGTTCTTC.

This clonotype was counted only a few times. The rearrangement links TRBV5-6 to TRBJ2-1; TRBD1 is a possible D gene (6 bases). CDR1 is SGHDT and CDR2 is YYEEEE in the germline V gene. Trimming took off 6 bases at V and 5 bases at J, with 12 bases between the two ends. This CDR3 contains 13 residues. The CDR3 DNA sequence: TGTGCCAGCACCGTGGACAGAAACAATGAGCAGTTCTTC. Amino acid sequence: CASTVDRNNEQFF.

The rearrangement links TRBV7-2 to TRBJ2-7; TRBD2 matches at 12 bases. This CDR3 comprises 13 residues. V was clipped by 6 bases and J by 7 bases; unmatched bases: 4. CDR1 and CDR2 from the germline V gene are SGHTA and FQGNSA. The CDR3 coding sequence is TGTGCCAGCAGGGGCGGACTAGCGGGAGAGCAGTACTTC. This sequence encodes CASRGGLAGEQYF.

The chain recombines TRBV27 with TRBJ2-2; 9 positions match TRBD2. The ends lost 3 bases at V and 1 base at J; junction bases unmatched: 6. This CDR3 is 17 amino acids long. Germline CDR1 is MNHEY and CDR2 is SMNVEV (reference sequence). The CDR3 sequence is CASSFGSGRWNTGELFF. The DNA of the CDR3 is TGTGCCAGCAGTTTTGGGAGCGGGAGGTGGAACACCGGGGAGCTGTTTTTT.

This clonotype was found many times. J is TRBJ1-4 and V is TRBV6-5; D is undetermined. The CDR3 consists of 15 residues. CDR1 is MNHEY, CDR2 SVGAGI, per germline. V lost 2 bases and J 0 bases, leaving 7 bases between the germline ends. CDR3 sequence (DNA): TGTGCCAGCAGTTACCGGGCCCCAACTAATGAAAAACTGTTTTTT. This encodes CASSYRAPTNEKLFF.

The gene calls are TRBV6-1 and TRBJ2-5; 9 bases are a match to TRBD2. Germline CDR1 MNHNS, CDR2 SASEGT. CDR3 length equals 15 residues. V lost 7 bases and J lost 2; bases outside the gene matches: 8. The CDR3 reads CASMSLAGPQETQYF. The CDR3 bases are TGTGCCAGCATGTCCCTAGCGGGACCACAAGAGACCCAGTACTTC.

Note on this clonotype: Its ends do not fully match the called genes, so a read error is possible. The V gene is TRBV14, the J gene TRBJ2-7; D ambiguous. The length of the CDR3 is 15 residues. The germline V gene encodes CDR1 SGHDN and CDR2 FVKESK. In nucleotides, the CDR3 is TGTGCCAGCAACCAAGTGGGTAACCCCGACTACGAGCAGTACTTC. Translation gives CASNQVGNPDYEQYF.